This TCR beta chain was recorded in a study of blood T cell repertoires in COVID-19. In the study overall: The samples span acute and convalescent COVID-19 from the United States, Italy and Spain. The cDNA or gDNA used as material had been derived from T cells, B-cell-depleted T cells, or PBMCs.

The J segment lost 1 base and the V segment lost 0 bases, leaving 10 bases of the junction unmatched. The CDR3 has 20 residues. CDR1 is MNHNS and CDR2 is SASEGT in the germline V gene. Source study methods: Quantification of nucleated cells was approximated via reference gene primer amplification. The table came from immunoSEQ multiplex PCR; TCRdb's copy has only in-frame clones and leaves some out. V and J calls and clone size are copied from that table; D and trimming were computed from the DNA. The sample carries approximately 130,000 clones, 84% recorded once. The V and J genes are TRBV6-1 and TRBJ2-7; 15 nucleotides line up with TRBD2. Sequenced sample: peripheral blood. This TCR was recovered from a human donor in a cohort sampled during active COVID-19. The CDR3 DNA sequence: TGTGCCAGCAGTGAAGCTTGGAGGGGGACTAGCGGGGGGCGGTCCTACGAGCAGTACTTC. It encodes CASSEAWRGTSGGRSYEQYF.